This is a list of T cell receptor beta chains from one sample in a study of graft-versus-host responses after intestinal transplantation. Their antigens remain unidentified. TCRdb keeps only in-frame clones here, not all; method: immunoSEQ multiplex PCR. In the table there are about 100,000 clones, about 90% of which are singletons. Sequenced here: unstimulated CD4+ T cells sorted from spleen or lymph node cells, sampled before transplant. These receptors were obtained from a human donor who was the organ donor for an intestinal transplant. Each CDR3 is given with its conserved first and last residue. The D gene is left open where the match is weak. Not every row has a clone size; where given, it reads once, few, many or a size class.

d_call	v_call	j_call	clone_size	cdr3_nt	cdr3_aa
-	TRBV11-2	TRBJ1-6	-	TGTGCCAGCAGCTACTCCGGACAGAATAATTCACCCCTCCACTTT	CASSYSGQNNSPLHF
-	TRBV6-1	TRBJ1-1	-	TGTGCCAGCAGTGCCAGGCCAACAAACACTGAAGCTTTCTTT	CASSARPTNTEAFF
TRBD2	TRBV5-1	TRBJ2-5	-	TGCGCCAGCAGCTCGGGAGGGACGTTCCAAGAGACCCAGTACTTC	CASSSGGTFQETQYF
TRBD1	TRBV4-1	TRBJ2-2	-	TGCGCCAGCAGCCAAACCGGGACAGGGTTTAGGGAGCTGTTTTTT	CASSQTGTGFRELFF
TRBD2	TRBV9	TRBJ2-2	-	TGTGCCAGCACCTCCCGTCCGACTAGCGGGGGCTTAAACACCGGGGAGCTGTTTTTT	CASTSRPTSGGLNTGELFF
TRBD1	TRBV19	TRBJ2-2	-	TGTGCCAGTAGCCCGGGACAGGGGGCGCCCGGGGAGCTGTTTTTT	CASSPGQGAPGELFF
TRBD1	TRBV5-1	TRBJ2-2	once	TGCGCCAGCATTGTCAGGGGGTCGAACACCGGGGAGCTGTTTTTT	CASIVRGSNTGELFF
-	TRBV27	TRBJ1-2	-	TGTGCCAGCAGTTTATTAAGCCAGGGGAGCTCTGGCTACACCTTC	CASSLLSQGSSGYTF
-	TRBV19	TRBJ1-1	-	TGTGCCAGTAGTCCTACCATGTACACTGAAGCTTTCTTT	CASSPTMYTEAFF
-	TRBV29-1	TRBJ2-7	-	TGCAGCGTTGAAATCGGGGATGGGTCGCAGTACTTC	CSVEIGDGSQYF
-	TRBV9	TRBJ1-4	-	TGTGCCAGCAGCACTCAACAGGGCCCTAATGAAAAACTGTTTTTT	CASSTQQGPNEKLFF
TRBD2	TRBV19	TRBJ2-7	-	TGTGCCAGTAGTGTTCTAGCGGGTAACTACGAGCAGTACTTC	CASSVLAGNYEQYF
-	TRBV7-8	TRBJ2-7	-	TGTGCCAGCAGCTTAGCAAGAGGAAGCGGTGATTCCTACGAGCAGTACTTC	CASSLARGSGDSYEQYF
-	TRBV15	TRBJ2-3	-	TGTGCCACCAGCAGTGGGACCACCTTCTCTGATACGCAGTATTTT	CATSSGTTFSDTQYF
TRBD1	TRBV11-2	TRBJ1-5	-	TGTGCCAGCAGCCCCGGACAGGGCAATCAGCCCCAGCATTTT	CASSPGQGNQPQHF
TRBD1	TRBV2	TRBJ1-1	-	TGTGCCAGCAGGGCCACAGGGGGCACTGAAGCTTTCTTT	CASRATGGTEAFF
-	TRBV19	TRBJ1-3	-	TGTGCCAGCGGGAGGGACTCTGGAAACACCATATATTTT	CASGRDSGNTIYF
-	TRBV20-1	TRBJ1-2	-	TGCAGTGAGGAGATATTGGGCGGCTACACCTTC	CSEEILGGYTF
-	TRBV11-1	TRBJ2-7	-	TGTGCCAGCAGCCGCATTAGCGGGACAGGTCTCCACGAGCAGTACTTC	CASSRISGTGLHEQYF
-	TRBV6-1	TRBJ2-2	-	TGTGCCAGCAGCCGGGGCAGGGCGGGGGAGCTGTTTTTT	CASSRGRAGELFF
TRBD1	TRBV5-1	TRBJ1-1	-	TGCGCCAGCAGTATTGCCTCTGCGACAGGGGCCACTGAAGCTTTCTTT	CASSIASATGATEAFF
TRBD1	TRBV29-1	TRBJ1-5	few	TGCAGCGTTGCAGGGGGTAGCAATCAGCCCCAGCATTTT	CSVAGGSNQPQHF
-	TRBV5-1	TRBJ1-2	-	TGCGCCAGCAGCTTGGACACCGGCTATGGCTACACCTTC	CASSLDTGYGYTF
TRBD1	TRBV5-1	TRBJ1-1	-	TGCGCCAGCAGCTTGGGGGGCACACAGGGGCCAGCTTTCTTT	CASSLGGTQGPAFF
TRBD1	TRBV10-1	TRBJ2-1	-	TGCGCCAGCAGTTGGACAGGGGGCTTGAATGAGCAGTTCTTC	CASSWTGGLNEQFF
TRBD1	TRBV7-9	TRBJ1-3	-	TGTGCCAGCAGCTTCACAGGGGCCGGAAACACCATATATTTT	CASSFTGAGNTIYF
TRBD1	TRBV4-2	TRBJ2-7	-	TGTGCCAGCAGCATCCGGGACAGGGGCTACGAGCAGTACTTC	CASSIRDRGYEQYF
-	TRBV6-1	TRBJ1-6	-	TGTGCCAGCAGTGAAGCGACCCTCTCCTATAATTCACCCCTCCACTTT	CASSEATLSYNSPLHF
-	TRBV5-1	TRBJ1-6	-	TGCGCCAGCAGCTTGAATGGGTTAGGCAATTCACCCCTCCACTTT	CASSLNGLGNSPLHF
TRBD1	TRBV19	TRBJ1-5	-	TGTGCCAGTAGTATAGACAAGCGGACAGGGGGGAATCAGCCCCAGCATTTT	CASSIDKRTGGNQPQHF
TRBD1	TRBV19	TRBJ2-4	-	TGTGCCAGTAGCTCCGGGACAGCGATCGCCAAAAACATTCAGTACTTC	CASSSGTAIAKNIQYF
-	TRBV25-1	TRBJ2-5	-	TGTGCCAGCGCCTCCCAGGAGAGGAGACAAGAGACCCAGTACTTC	CASASQERRQETQYF
-	TRBV6-6	TRBJ1-5	-	TGTGCCAGCAGGGAAGGGTCCTCGCCCCAGCATTTT	CASREGSSPQHF
-	TRBV19	TRBJ1-1	-	TGTGCCAGTAGTATGGGACGGTGGAACACTGAAGCTTTCTTT	CASSMGRWNTEAFF
-	TRBV20-1	TRBJ1-2	-	TGCAGTGCTGCGGGACTCCCCACCTTC	CSAAGLPTF
-	TRBV7-9	TRBJ1-2	few	TGTGCCAGCAGCTTGGACAGTAACTATGGCTACACCTTC	CASSLDSNYGYTF
-	TRBV5-4	TRBJ1-2	few	TGTGCCAGCAGTTATACGTCCGGGGCGGGGTATGGCTACACCTTC	CASSYTSGAGYGYTF
-	TRBV7-3	TRBJ2-1	-	TGTGCCAGCAGCGTCAGTGGAGCGGTTGAGCAGTTCTTC	CASSVSGAVEQFF
TRBD1	TRBV7-3	TRBJ1-2	-	TGTGCCAGCAGCCCAAGCCCGGACAGGGGTGGCTATGGCTACACCTTC	CASSPSPDRGGYGYTF
-	TRBV18	TRBJ1-5	-	TGTGCCAGCTCACCACCAGGCTATAGCAATCAGCCCCAGCATTTT	CASSPPGYSNQPQHF
-	TRBV6-5	TRBJ2-6	-	TGTGCCAGCAGCCCCGAGGAGTCTGGGGCCAACGTCCTGACTTTC	CASSPEESGANVLTF
-	TRBV5-1	TRBJ2-3	-	TGCGCCAGCAGCTTGCTTTCAACGACGCAGTATTTT	CASSLLSTTQYF
TRBD1	TRBV5-1	TRBJ1-2	-	TGCGCCAGCAGCCGGCAGGGGGACTATGGCTACACCTTC	CASSRQGDYGYTF
TRBD1	TRBV25-1	TRBJ1-6	-	TGTGCCAGCAGCGTAGGGACAGGGAGGACGTCACCCCTCCACTTT	CASSVGTGRTSPLHF
-	TRBV2	TRBJ2-5	-	TGTGCCAGCAGTACCGTTGCCCAAGAGACCCAGTACTTC	CASSTVAQETQYF
TRBD2	TRBV2	TRBJ2-4	-	TGTGCCAGCAGTGAAAGGCTAGCGGTGGCCAAAAACATTCAGTACTTC	CASSERLAVAKNIQYF
-	TRBV28	TRBJ1-6	-	TGTGCCAGCAGTTTGTCCGGACAGTTGTCCCTCCACTTT	CASSLSGQLSLHF
-	TRBV11-3	TRBJ2-3	-	TGTGCCAGCAGCTTAGACACGTCCACAGATACGCAGTATTTT	CASSLDTSTDTQYF
-	TRBV6-5	TRBJ2-5	-	TGTGCCAGCAGTTCGCTGGGGGACCGGGAGACCCAGTACTTC	CASSSLGDRETQYF
TRBD1	TRBV6-6	TRBJ1-2	-	TGTGCCAGCAGTTCCGGGGACAGGGTTTATGGCTACACCTTC	CASSSGDRVYGYTF
-	TRBV19	TRBJ1-1	-	TGTGCCAGTAGTATCAAGACAGGCACTGAAGCTTTCTTT	CASSIKTGTEAFF
TRBD2	TRBV5-1	TRBJ2-1	-	TGCGCCCGTAATAGCGGGGCTAGCTCCTACAATGAGCAGTTCTTC	CARNSGASSYNEQFF
-	TRBV28	TRBJ1-4	-	TGTGCCAGCAGTTATAATGAAAAACTGTTTTTT	CASSYNEKLFF
-	TRBV29-1	TRBJ1-3	-	TGCAGCGTGGGGGGTTCTGGAAACACCATATATTTT	CSVGGSGNTIYF
-	TRBV4-2	TRBJ1-1	-	TGTGCCAGCAGCCAAGAGCCGGCGAACACTGAAGCTTTCTTT	CASSQEPANTEAFF
-	TRBV28	TRBJ1-2	once	TGTGCCAGCAGTTCCGCTTCGGACGGGGGCTACACCTTC	CASSSASDGGYTF
TRBD1	TRBV10-1	TRBJ1-1	few	TGCGCCAGCAGTGAAGGGACAGTAGGAAGCACTGAAGCTTTCTTT	CASSEGTVGSTEAFF
-	TRBV6-5	TRBJ1-5	-	TGTGCCAGCAGTGGAGGGTTCTTGCAGCCCCAGCATTTT	CASSGGFLQPQHF
TRBD1	TRBV5-1	TRBJ1-6	-	TGCGCCAGCAGCTACCGGACAGGGGGCGATTCACCCCTCCACTTT	CASSYRTGGDSPLHF